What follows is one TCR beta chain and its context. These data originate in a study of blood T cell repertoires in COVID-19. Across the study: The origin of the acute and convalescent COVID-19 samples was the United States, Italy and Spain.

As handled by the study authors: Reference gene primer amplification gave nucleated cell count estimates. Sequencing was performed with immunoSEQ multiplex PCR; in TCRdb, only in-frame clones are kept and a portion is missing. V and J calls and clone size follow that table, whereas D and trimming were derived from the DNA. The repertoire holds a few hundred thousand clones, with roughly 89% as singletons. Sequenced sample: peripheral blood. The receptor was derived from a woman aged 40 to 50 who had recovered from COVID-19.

This chain's CDR3 is CAICNSHYTEAFF. For the CDR3, the DNA is TGTGCCATCTGTAACAGCCATTACACTGAAGCTTTCTTT. The chain couples TRBV10-3 to TRBJ1-1, with D unclear. The V gene's germline CDR1 is ENHRY and CDR2 SYGVKD. The ends were cut back, 8 bases at V and 3 bases at J, with 13 bases in the middle. The CDR3 contains 13 residues.